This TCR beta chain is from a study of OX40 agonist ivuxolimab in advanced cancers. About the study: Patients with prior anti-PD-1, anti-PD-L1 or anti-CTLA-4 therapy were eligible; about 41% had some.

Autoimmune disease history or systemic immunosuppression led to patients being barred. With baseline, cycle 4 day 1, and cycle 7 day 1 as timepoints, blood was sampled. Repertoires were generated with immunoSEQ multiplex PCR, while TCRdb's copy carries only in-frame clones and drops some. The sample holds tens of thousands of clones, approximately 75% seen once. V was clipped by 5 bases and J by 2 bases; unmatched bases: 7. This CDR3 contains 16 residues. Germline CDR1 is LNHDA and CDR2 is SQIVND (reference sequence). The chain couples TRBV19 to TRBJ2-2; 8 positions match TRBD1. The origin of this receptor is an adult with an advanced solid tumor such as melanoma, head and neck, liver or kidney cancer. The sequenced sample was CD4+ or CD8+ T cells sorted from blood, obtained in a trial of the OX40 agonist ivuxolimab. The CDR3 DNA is TGTGCCAGTAGTCAGAAGGGACAGGACAACACCGGGGAGCTGTTTTTT. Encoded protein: CASSQKGQDNTGELFF.